Listed below are T cell receptor beta chains from one sample, sequenced in a study of T cell clonotyping in hematopoietic cell transplantation. The protocol was immunoSEQ multiplex PCR, while the TCRdb copy is restricted to in-frame clones and leaves out a portion. The table lists 15,000 to 20,000 clones, about 80% of them singletons. Sequenced here: peripheral blood mononuclear cells, sampled before stem cell transplant. These receptors originate from a man between 60 and 75 years old with acute myeloid leukemia. Some clones in this sample may be carry-over from other donors' samples. The CDR3 runs from the conserved cysteine through the conserved F or W. A D gene is named only where the DNA matches it firmly. Size values are once, few and many counts, or a class for expanded clones, and some rows have none.

V	D	size	J	DNA	CDR3
TRBV19	TRBD1	few	TRBJ1-2	TGTGCCAGTAGTATGGGACAGCTCATCCCCCGGAGAGTTAGTGGCTACACCTTC	CASSMGQLIPRRVSGYTF
TRBV11-2	.	few	TRBJ1-5	TGTGCCAGCAGCTTAGCCCCGGGACGCAATAGCAATCAGCCCCAGCATTTT	CASSLAPGRNSNQPQHF
TRBV29-1	TRBD1	.	TRBJ2-7	TGCAGCGCCCAGGCCGGACAGGGTAATCCTTACGAGCAGTACTTC	CSAQAGQGNPYEQYF
TRBV6-1	.	.	TRBJ1-5	TGTGCCAGCAGTGACTGGACAGTGAATCAGCCCCAGCATTTT	CASSDWTVNQPQHF
TRBV10-3	TRBD1	.	TRBJ2-3	TGTGCCATCAGTCCGGGACAGGGGCCAGATACGCAGTATTTT	CAISPGQGPDTQYF
TRBV9	.	once	TRBJ1-2	TGTGCCAGCAGCGTAGACCACGGGCAGCATGGCTACACCTTC	CASSVDHGQHGYTF
TRBV9	TRBD2	.	TRBJ2-2	TGTGCCAGCAGCGTTAGCGGGGGCCGGACCGGGGAGCTGTTTTTT	CASSVSGGRTGELFF
TRBV7-9	TRBD1	few	TRBJ1-1	TGTGCCAGCGAGACAGGGAGGAATAAGATGAACACTGAAGCTTTCTTT	CASETGRNKMNTEAFF
TRBV7-2	TRBD2	.	TRBJ2-7	TGTGCCAGCACCCCCTCGGGGGGGACCTACGAGCAGTACTTC	CASTPSGGTYEQYF
TRBV6-6	TRBD1	.	TRBJ1-1	TGTGCCAGCAGTTTCCCGGGACAGGGGGCGAACACTGAAGCTTTCTTT	CASSFPGQGANTEAFF
TRBV29-1	TRBD1	few	TRBJ1-4	TGCAGCGTGAGGGCCGGGACAGCTAATGAAAAACTGTTTTTT	CSVRAGTANEKLFF
TRBV4-3	.	.	TRBJ1-1	TGCGCCAGCAGCCAAGTGGGCCACTTGAACACTGAAGCTTTCTTT	CASSQVGHLNTEAFF
TRBV5-1	.	.	TRBJ2-1	TGCGCCAGCAGATACGGGCCCATCCAGGGGCCAGATGAGCAGTTCTTC	CASRYGPIQGPDEQFF
TRBV18	TRBD1	.	TRBJ1-5	TGTGCCAGCTCATACGGGACAGGCGACAATCAGCCCCAGCATTTT	CASSYGTGDNQPQHF
TRBV11-2	TRBD2	.	TRBJ2-2	TGTGCCAGCAGCTGGGGGGGGACCGAGGCCGGGGAGCTGTTTTTT	CASSWGGTEAGELFF
TRBV6-1	.	.	TRBJ2-7	TGTGCCAGCAGCCAGGGAAAGAGTTACCACGAGCAGTACTTC	CASSQGKSYHEQYF
TRBV2	.	once	TRBJ1-2	TGTGCCAGCAGGAGGGGGACCGACCACGGCTACACCTTC	CASRRGTDHGYTF
TRBV6-6	.	.	TRBJ2-7	TGTGCCAGCGAGGGGACCAACTACGAGCAGTACTTC	CASEGTNYEQYF
TRBV11-2	TRBD1	.	TRBJ2-7	TGTGCCAGCAGCCAGGGACAGGGGAGCTACGAGCAGTACTTC	CASSQGQGSYEQYF
TRBV6-5	TRBD1	.	TRBJ1-6	TGTGCCAGCACGCGGGACAGGGGGAACAATTCACCCCTCCACTTT	CASTRDRGNNSPLHF
TRBV2	.	.	TRBJ1-2	TGTGCCAGCCGGAGAGGACAGAACCTCTATGGCTACACCTTC	CASRRGQNLYGYTF
TRBV27	.	.	TRBJ1-2	TGTGCCAGCAGTTTTGGGGGGGGAGTCTATGGCTACACCTTC	CASSFGGGVYGYTF
TRBV5-1	TRBD1	.	TRBJ2-7	TGCGCCAGCAGCCCACAACAGGGGGCCTTCGACGAGCAGTACTTC	CASSPQQGAFDEQYF
TRBV2	TRBD1	.	TRBJ1-2	TGTGCCAGCAGTGGGAAAGGACAGGGCAGAAGGGGCTACACCTTC	CASSGKGQGRRGYTF
TRBV30	TRBD1	.	TRBJ2-3	TGTGCCTGGATAACCGGGACAGGGGGTTCAGATACGCAGTATTTT	CAWITGTGGSDTQYF
TRBV27	.	.	TRBJ2-1	TGTGCCAGCAGTCTGGACACCTTCTCCTACAATGAGCAGTTCTTC	CASSLDTFSYNEQFF
TRBV29-1	TRBD1	.	TRBJ1-5	TGCAGCGCCATCGGGACAGGGGAATTTCAGCCCCAGCATTTT	CSAIGTGEFQPQHF
TRBV28	.	.	TRBJ2-3	TGTGCCAGCATCCCCCAGGGGTCGACAGATACGCAGTATTTT	CASIPQGSTDTQYF
TRBV19	TRBD1	medium-sized	TRBJ1-1	TGTGCCAGTAGTACAGGGGGACGAGAAGCTTTCTTT	CASSTGGREAFF
TRBV7-8	.	.	TRBJ1-5	TGTGCCAGCAGCTTAGATTCAGGGTTGGTGAATCAGCCCCAGCATTTT	CASSLDSGLVNQPQHF
TRBV4-3	.	.	TRBJ2-7	TGCGCCAGCAGCCCCCCCGGGGGAGACGAGCAGTACTTC	CASSPPGGDEQYF
TRBV20-1	.	once	TRBJ1-2	TGCAGTGCTCCACAGTATGGCTACACCTTC	CSAPQYGYTF
TRBV6-5	.	.	TRBJ1-2	TGTGCCAGCAGTTATCCCCACTGGGACGGCTATGGCTACACCTTC	CASSYPHWDGYGYTF
TRBV7-9	TRBD1	once	TRBJ1-2	TGTGCCAGCAGCTTGGGACAGGGGACCGACTATGGCTACACCTTC	CASSLGQGTDYGYTF
TRBV27	TRBD2	.	TRBJ2-3	TGTGCCAGCAGTTTGCGGGGGGGTACAGATACGCAGTATTTT	CASSLRGGTDTQYF
TRBV30	.	.	TRBJ2-3	TGTGCCTGGAGCCTATTAGATGCAGATACGCAGTATTTT	CAWSLLDADTQYF
TRBV4-3	TRBD1	.	TRBJ1-5	TGCGCCAGCAGCCAAGATCTAGGGGGACAGGGAAATCAGCCCCAGCATTTT	CASSQDLGGQGNQPQHF
TRBV4-1	.	few	TRBJ1-2	TGCGCCAGCAGCCAACCCCGCCGCCAGGGAGGCTACACCTTC	CASSQPRRQGGYTF